A single sample gave rise to the 26 T cell receptor beta chains below, sequenced in a study of post-analysis software for immune sequencing data. Study-level points and caveats: In patients, TRBV5-6, TRBV5-1 and TRBV20-1 belonged to roughly 5 TRBV segments found more frequently than in controls.

The antigens for these receptors are not known. Unique molecular identifiers featured in each of the TCR beta cDNA libraries. TCRdb recomputed calls from the PCR reads with MiXCR, one row per CDR3 protein. The sample shows about 810,000 distinct CDR3 sequences, roughly half of them seen only once. The sequencing sample was made of blood. The receptor set was obtained from a girl aged 10-17 years with multiple sclerosis.

The chain is built from TRBV12-3 or TRBV12-4 and TRBJ2-7, with D tentatively TRBD1 (6 bases). The CDR3 runs to 13 residues. V lost 4 bases and J lost 3, with 10 bases in between. The CDR3 protein is CASSSLQGYEQYF. The CDR3 DNA follows: TGTGCCAGCAGTTCCCTACAGGGCTACGAGCAGTACTTC.

The rearrangement uses TRBV5-1 and TRBJ2-3; a possible D gene is TRBD1 (6 bases). This CDR3 is built from 14 residues. The germline V gene has CDR1 SGHRS and CDR2 YFSETQ. V lost 3 bases and J 4 bases, leaving 12 bases between the germline ends. DNA for the CDR3: TGCGCCAGCAGCTCCTGGACAGATCCAGATACGCAGTATTTT. Translated, it gives CASSSWTDPDTQYF.

V usage is TRBV7-9 and J usage is TRBJ2-3; 7 nucleotides line up with TRBD2. The CDR3 has 16 amino acids. The junction had 8 bases not matched to a gene; V was cut back by 5 bases and J by 0 bases. Germline V gives CDR1 SEHNR, CDR2 FQNEAQ (reference sequence). CDR3: CASSQGLQFSTDTQYF. CDR3 in DNA: TGTGCCAGCAGCCAGGGACTACAGTTCAGCACAGATACGCAGTATTTT.

CDR3 loop: CSVEETGNEAFF. The CDR3 nucleotides are TGCAGCGTTGAAGAAACAGGGAATGAAGCTTTCTTT. V and J are TRBV29-1 and TRBJ1-1; TRBD1 is a possible D gene (6 bases). Trimming pared 0 bases from V and 7 bases from J, leaving 9 bases between. The germline CDR1 and CDR2 sequences are SQVTM and ANQGSEA. The CDR3 contains 12 residues.

The CDR3 spells CASSLDVSGNEQFF. CDR3 DNA: TGTGCCAGCAGCTTAGATGTTAGCGGCAATGAGCAGTTCTTC. This rearrangement joins TRBV7-2 to TRBJ2-1; D may be TRBD2 (6 bases). CDR3 length equals 14 residues. Trimming shortened V by 1 base and J by 6 bases, and 10 bases separated the two germline ends. Germline-derived CDR1 and CDR2 are SGHTA and FQGNSA.

V and J are TRBV5-1 and TRBJ2-1; D is undetermined. CDR1 SGHRS and CDR2 YFSETQ come from the germline V gene. Trimming stripped 2 bases from V and 4 bases from J, with 16 bases between. CDR3 length: 16 residues. The CDR3: CASSFIPDGGYNEQFF. CDR3 coding DNA: TGCGCCAGCAGCTTTATACCCGATGGCGGATACAATGAGCAGTTCTTC.

The rearrangement links TRBV12-3 or TRBV12-4 to TRBJ1-5, with D possibly being TRBD1 (5 bases). This CDR3 comprises 14 residues. Trimming cost V 6 bases and J 7 bases, with 16 bases left between them. The CDR3 spells CASSPLGGGQPQHF. In DNA, the CDR3 is TGTGCCAGCAGCCCCCTGGGGGGAGGACAGCCCCAGCATTTT.

The CDR3 bases are TGCGCCAGCAGCCAAACCCCAGGGGGCATAGCAGATACGCAGTATTTT. Amino acids: CASSQTPGGIADTQYF. J is TRBJ2-3 and V is TRBV4-1; 8 nucleotides match TRBD1. CDR3 length: 16 residues. The germline V gene encodes CDR1 MGHRA and CDR2 YSYEKL. J lost 4 bases, V lost 2 bases, and 8 bases had no gene match.

A few counts support this clonotype. This sequence joins TRBV7-8 and TRBJ2-7; 8 bases map to TRBD1. The V and J ends lost 1 base and 3 bases, in that order; junction bases with no gene match: 5. Germline CDR1 SGHVS, CDR2 FQNEAQ. There are 15 residues in the CDR3. The DNA for the CDR3 is TGTGCCAGCAGCTTAGGAGGGACAGGACTCTACGAGCAGTACTTC. Its protein product is CASSLGGTGLYEQYF.

V is TRBV5-1 and J is TRBJ2-7; tentative D call: TRBD1 (6 bases). V was shortened by 0 bases and J by 5 bases, with 12 bases between the two germline ends. The CDR3 is made up of 14 amino acids. Per the germline V gene, CDR1 is SGHRS and CDR2 is YFSETQ. Here the CDR3 DNA reads TGCGCCAGCAGCTTGGCAGGGGCTCGAGACGAGCAGTACTTC. Residues: CASSLAGARDEQYF.

This chain links TRBV7-9 with TRBJ2-7, with unresolved D. The CDR3 consists of 16 residues. The germline V and J ends were trimmed by 2 bases and 6 bases, with 20 bases remaining between them. The germline V gene has CDR1 SEHNR and CDR2 FQNEAQ (reference sequence). CDR3 in DNA: TGTGCCAGCAGCTTAAATCGTCCCGGGCCGACGGGCGAGCAGTACTTC. This codes for CASSLNRPGPTGEQYF.

V is TRBV20-1 and J is TRBJ1-2; TRBD1 might be the D (5 bases). Trimming took off 0 bases at V and 3 bases at J, with 17 bases between the two ends. Germline CDR1 DFQATT, CDR2 SNEGSKA (reference sequence). This CDR3 spans 16 amino acids. The CDR3: CSARDLGREKYYGYTF. The CDR3 DNA reads as TGCAGTGCTAGAGATCTGGGCAGGGAGAAGTACTATGGCTACACCTTC.

The chain is built from TRBV4-1 and TRBJ2-7, with TRBD1 matching over 7 bases. Germline values: CDR1 MGHRA, CDR2 YSYEKL. The CDR3 totals 16 residues. V lost 1 base, J lost 0 bases, and 6 bases stayed unmatched. The CDR3 region is CASSQGEGAPSYEQYF. Written as DNA, the CDR3 is TGCGCCAGCAGCCAAGGAGAGGGGGCCCCCTCCTACGAGCAGTACTTC.

This clonotype was found once. V gene TRBV20-1 combines with J gene TRBJ2-7; either TRBD1 or TRBD2 may supply D (5 bases each). The V gene's germline CDR1 is DFQATT and CDR2 SNEGSKA (reference sequence). V gave up 2 bases and J gave up 2 bases, with 13 bases separating them. This CDR3 comprises 14 residues. CDR3 DNA sequence: TGCAGTGCTAGAAGGGGACCCGGGGCCTACGAGCAGTACTTC. Amino acids: CSARRGPGAYEQYF.

The gene calls are TRBV6-1 and TRBJ2-7; 7 nucleotides agree with TRBD1. V dropped 8 bases and J dropped 2; count of bases not matched to a gene: 9. This CDR3 spans 14 amino acids. Germline assignment: CDR1 MNHNS and CDR2 SASEGT. This chain's CDR3 is CASVRDRLTYEQYF. CDR3 nucleotide sequence: TGTGCCAGCGTCCGGGACAGACTCACCTACGAGCAGTACTTC.

This clonotype was observed a few times. The chain has TRBV12-3 or TRBV12-4 and TRBJ1-1; TRBD1 agrees at 9 bases. The CDR3 has 15 amino acids. V lost 5 bases to trimming and J lost 4 bases; unmatched junction nucleotides: 8. DNA of the CDR3: TGTGCCAGCAGTCTACGACAGGGGGGCACCACTGAAGCTTTCTTT. Protein sequence: CASSLRQGGTTEAFF.

This clonotype was observed a few times. The chain couples TRBV5-1 to TRBJ2-1, with TRBD2 as a possible D gene (5 bases). Germline V gene lookup returns CDR1 SGHRS and CDR2 YFSETQ. Trimming took off 2 bases at V and 1 base at J, with 10 bases between the two ends. CDR3 length equals 15 residues. CDR3 in DNA: TGCGCCAGCAGCTTTGAGGGCAGGTCCTACAATGAGCAGTTCTTC. This encodes CASSFEGRSYNEQFF.

The CDR3 reads CASSWQGGAYNEQFF. CDR3 sequence (DNA): TGTGCCAGCAGCTGGCAGGGGGGGGCCTACAATGAGCAGTTCTTC. V and J are TRBV5-6 and TRBJ2-1; D may be TRBD1 or TRBD2 (7 bases each). Germline V gene lookup returns CDR1 SGHDT and CDR2 YYEEEE. Trimming left V 3 bases short and J 2 bases short, with 12 bases between. The CDR3 runs to 15 residues.

The rearrangement joins TRBV20-1 to TRBJ1-4; 8 bases fit TRBD1. V shed 6 bases, J shed 3 bases, and the junction held 6 bases outside the gene matches. This CDR3 spans 14 amino acids. Per the germline V gene, CDR1 is DFQATT and CDR2 is SNEGSKA (reference sequence). CDR3 DNA sequence: TGCAGTGCGAGGGCAGGGGGCCCTAATGAAAAACTGTTTTTT. Residues: CSARAGGPNEKLFF.

The chain joins TRBV6-6 to TRBJ2-7, with D possibly being TRBD2 (5 bases). Trimming pared 6 bases from V and 0 bases from J, leaving 9 bases between. CDR1 is MNHNY and CDR2 is SVGAGI in the germline V gene (reference sequence). CDR3 length: 13 residues. The CDR3 DNA follows: TGTGCCAGCAGAAACGAGGGCTCCTACGAGCAGTACTTC. Residues: CASRNEGSYEQYF.

The chain links TRBV20-1 to TRBJ2-3; 9 bases map to TRBD2. CDR1 is DFQATT, CDR2 SNEGSKA, per germline (reference sequence). V was pared by 5 bases and J by 2 bases, with 5 bases of the junction left unmatched. The CDR3 contains 14 residues. The CDR3 region is CSAVSGGITDTQYF. CDR3 nucleotide sequence: TGCAGTGCTGTGAGCGGGGGGATCACAGATACGCAGTATTTT.

The chain joins TRBV30 to TRBJ2-4; TRBD2 matches at 12 bases. Germline V gives CDR1 GTSNPN, CDR2 SVGIG (reference sequence). The CDR3 spans 14 residues. Unmatched junction bases numbered 11, after V lost 4 bases and J lost 13 bases. The CDR3 loop reads CAWKGTSGYEEQYF. The CDR3, as DNA: TGTGCCTGGAAAGGGACTAGCGGGTACGAGGAGCAGTACTTC.

This clonotype was seen more than once but under ten times. This sequence joins TRBV13 and TRBJ2-5; 8 bases are a match to TRBD2. V lost 5 bases, J lost 4 bases, and 6 bases stayed unmatched. This CDR3 contains 14 residues. CDR1 PRHDT and CDR2 FYEKMQ come from the germline V gene (reference sequence). The CDR3 DNA is TGTGCCAGCAGCCAACGGGGGGGCCGAGAGACCCAGTACTTC. Translated, it gives CASSQRGGRETQYF. Full variable domain (outside the CDR3, taken from reference TRBV13 and TRBJ2-5): AAGVIQSPRHLIKEKRETATLKCYPIPRHDTVYWYQQGPGQDPQFLISFYEKMQSDKGSIPDRFSAQQFSDYHSELNMSSLELGDSALYFCASSQRGGRETQYFGPGTRLLVL.

With respect to this clonotype: At one end, the junction sequence differs from germline, possibly due to a read error. The chain uses TRBV6-6 and TRBJ2-1; 9 bases map to TRBD2. This CDR3 is built from 17 residues. Germline CDR1 reads MNHNY; CDR2 reads SVGAGI (reference sequence). CDR3 sequence (DNA): TGTGTCAGCAGTTACCCGGGACTAGCCCCGGGCTACAATGAGCAGTTCTTC. Protein sequence: CVSSYPGLAPGYNEQFF.

The rearrangement joins TRBV7-9 to TRBJ2-1, with a tentative D call TRBD2 (6 bases). The germline V gene encodes CDR1 SEHNR and CDR2 FQNEAQ (reference sequence). V lost 5 bases and J 5 bases, leaving 13 bases between the germline ends. The CDR3 is 14 amino acids. CDR3 nucleotide sequence: TGTGCCAGCAGCCCAATCGGGAGCAACAATGAGCAGTTCTTC. This gives the protein CASSPIGSNNEQFF.

This clonotype has more than one count but fewer than ten. The V call is TRBV3-1, the J call TRBJ2-4; 8 nucleotides line up with TRBD2. CDR1 is LGHDT, CDR2 YNNKEL, per germline (reference sequence). This CDR3 comprises 17 residues. The V gene end was trimmed by 1 base and the J gene end by 3 bases; junction bases not matched to a gene: 8. CDR3 sequence reads: CASSQVGSGMIKNIQYF. The CDR3, as DNA: TGTGCCAGCAGCCAAGTAGGTAGCGGGATGATCAAAAACATTCAGTACTTC. Full variable domain (outside the CDR3, taken from reference TRBV3-1 and TRBJ2-4): DTAVSQTPKYLVTQMGNDKSIKCEQNLGHDTMYWYKQDSKKFLKIMFSYNNKELIINETVPNRFSPKSPDKAHLNLHINSLELGDSAVYFCASSQVGSGMIKNIQYFGAGTRLSVL.